Following are 27 T cell receptor beta chains from one sample sequenced in a study of T-cell reconstitution after alpha-beta-depleted transplantation in children. Unique molecular identifiers were used to barcode this TCRbeta library. TCRdb re-analysed the PCR reads in MiXCR, keeping a single row per CDR3 protein. The sample lists fewer than 500,000 distinct CDR3 sequences; approximately 41% were seen once. Source: PBMCs, taken before TCRalphabeta/CD19-depleted stem cell transplant. The receptors stem from a girl under 10 years old with aplastic anemia, due to receive a stem cell transplant.

The CDR3 loop is CASSNQGLVSNQPQHF. For the CDR3, the DNA is TGTGCCAGCAGCAACCAGGGGTTGGTTAGCAATCAGCCCCAGCATTTT. The V call is TRBV12-3 or TRBV12-4, the J call TRBJ1-5; weak D call: TRBD1 (6 bases). The CDR3 has 16 residues. V was trimmed by 6 bases and J by 0 bases, leaving 15 bases between them.

This chain connects TRBV7-2 to TRBJ1-3; D unresolved. The CDR3 is 14 residues long. V dropped 7 bases and J dropped 0 bases, with 10 bases sitting between them. Germline CDR1 is SGHTA and CDR2 is FQGNSA. CDR3 coding DNA: TGTGCCAGCAAGGCACAGTACTCTGGAAACACCATATATTTT. Its translation is CASKAQYSGNTIYF.

This clonotype came up many times. The chain carries TRBV5-1 and TRBJ1-2; no clear D gene. In germline, CDR1 is SGHRS, CDR2 YFSETQ. The CDR3 spans 14 residues. The V end was cut by 0 bases, the J end by 4 bases, with 10 bases between. This CDR3 is CASSLDQSVYGYTF. The CDR3 nucleotides are TGCGCCAGCAGCTTGGACCAATCAGTCTATGGCTACACCTTC. Full variable domain (missing parts from reference TRBV5-1 and TRBJ1-2): KAGVTQTPRYLIKTRGQQVTLSCSPISGHRSVSWYQQTPGQGLQFLFEYFSETQRNKGNFPGRFSGRQFSNSRSEMNVSTLELGDSALYLCASSLDQSVYGYTFGSGTRLTVV.

V and J are TRBV5-1 and TRBJ2-7, with TRBD2 matching over 13 bases. With 4 bases clipped from V and 0 bases from J, the junction kept 4 bases outside the gene matches. CDR3 length: 16 amino acids. CDR1 and CDR2 from the germline V gene are SGHRS and YFSETQ. CDR3 in DNA: TGCGCCAGCAGCCATGGACTAGCGGGAGCCTCCTACGAGCAGTACTTC. Translating gives CASSHGLAGASYEQYF.

The rearrangement links TRBV5-1 to TRBJ2-3, with D possibly matching TRBD1 (5 bases). This CDR3 contains 14 residues. Trimming took off 7 bases at V and 1 base at J, with 13 bases between the two ends. Per germline, CDR1 SGHRS and CDR2 YFSETQ. As DNA, the CDR3 is TGCGCCAGCCGAGTTGGGGCCCGCACAGATACGCAGTATTTT. It yields the protein CASRVGARTDTQYF.

The chain employs TRBV3-1 and TRBJ1-1, with 7 positions matching TRBD1. This CDR3 has 15 amino acids. J lost 2 bases, V lost 5 bases, and 8 bases had no gene match. The germline CDR1 and CDR2 sequences are LGHDT and YNNKEL (reference sequence). CDR3 DNA sequence: TGTGCCAGCAGCACACAGGGGACTCAAAACACTGAAGCTTTCTTT. Its protein is CASSTQGTQNTEAFF.

The chain combines TRBV7-2 with TRBJ2-1; possibly TRBD2 for D (5 bases). The CDR3 runs to 13 residues. Germline values: CDR1 SGHTA, CDR2 FQGNSA. The germline V and J ends were trimmed by 2 bases and 8 bases, with 10 bases remaining between them. CDR3 sequence (DNA): TGTGCCAGCAGCTTATCGGCCGGGGATGAGCAGTTCTTC. Translation: CASSLSAGDEQFF.

This clonotype showed up just a few times. The chain uses TRBV10-2 and TRBJ2-6, with D possibly being TRBD1 or TRBD2 (5 bases each). V dropped 3 bases and J dropped 0 bases, with 15 bases sitting between them. The germline V gene encodes CDR1 WSHSY and CDR2 SAAADI. The CDR3 has 18 amino acids. Here the CDR3 DNA reads TGCGCCAGCAGTGAACGGGGCCCCCTCAGCTCTGGGGCCAACGTCCTGACTTTC. Amino acids: CASSERGPLSSGANVLTF.

The rearrangement joins TRBV27 to TRBJ1-2; 7 bases match TRBD1. J lost 8 bases, V lost 6 bases, and 12 bases had no gene match. Germline CDR1 MNHEY, CDR2 SMNVEV (reference sequence). CDR3 size: 14 residues. The CDR3 is CASRTRDSFEGYTF. CDR3 sequence (DNA): TGTGCCAGCAGGACAAGGGACAGCTTCGAGGGCTACACCTTC.

This clonotype was detected a few times. The chain is built from TRBV6-1 and TRBJ1-2; a possible D gene is TRBD1 (5 bases). CDR3 size: 16 residues. V lost 1 base, J lost 5 bases, and 17 bases lay in between. Per germline, CDR1 MNHNS and CDR2 SASEGT. For the CDR3, the DNA is TGTGCCAGCAGTGAAGTAGCGGACTCGGGACTTTATGGCTACACCTTC. It codes for CASSEVADSGLYGYTF.

The chain employs TRBV7-2 and TRBJ2-1; unclear D gene. The CDR3 length is 15 residues. V was cut by 5 bases and J by 4 bases, with 15 bases left in between. CDR1 is SGHTA, CDR2 FQGNSA, per germline. CDR3 nucleotides: TGTGCCAGCAGCCCAAGAGATGGCGGATACAATGAGCAGTTCTTC. As protein: CASSPRDGGYNEQFF.

The count of this clonotype is one. This sequence joins TRBV6-6 and TRBJ1-5; D unclear. Germline lookup yields CDR1 MNHNY and CDR2 SVGAGI (reference sequence). V dropped 6 bases and J dropped 7 bases, with 7 bases sitting between them. This CDR3 is built from 11 residues. CDR3 DNA sequence: TGTGCCAGCAGCACGTCCCAGCCCCAGCATTTT. Translated, it gives CASSTSQPQHF.

The chain carries TRBV20-1 and TRBJ2-7, with TRBD1 matching over 8 bases. The CDR3 is made up of 12 amino acids. Germline CDR1 DFQATT, CDR2 SNEGSKA (reference sequence). Germline trimming cut 7 bases from V and 1 base from J; bases unmatched to any gene: 3. This CDR3 is CSGTGKSYEQYF. The CDR3 DNA reads as TGCAGTGGGACAGGGAAATCCTACGAGCAGTACTTC.

The J gene is TRBJ1-1, the V gene TRBV10-3, with 9 nucleotides matching TRBD1. Per germline, CDR1 ENHRY and CDR2 SYGVKD. The J segment lost 1 base and the V segment lost 11 bases, leaving 8 bases of the junction unmatched. The CDR3 is 14 residues long. The CDR3 sequence is CASEDRGRNTEAFF. The CDR3 coding sequence is TGTGCCTCGGAGGACAGGGGCCGGAACACTGAAGCTTTCTTT.

The sample holds many counts of this clonotype. The rearrangement uses TRBV12-3 or TRBV12-4 and TRBJ2-1; TRBD2 might be the D (5 bases). CDR3 length equals 15 residues. V lost 1 base to trimming and J lost 8 bases, with 15 bases between them. The CDR3 bases are TGTGCCAGCAGTTTAGTTGCGGGCCCGAGCGATGAGCAGTTCTTC. As protein: CASSLVAGPSDEQFF.

This clonotype appeared a few times. The rearrangement links TRBV4-1 to TRBJ2-7; 8 bases agree with TRBD2. This CDR3 is 18 amino acids long. Germline CDR1 is MGHRA and CDR2 is YSYEKL. The J segment lost 2 bases and the V segment lost 0 bases, leaving 12 bases of the junction unmatched. CDR3 DNA: TGCGCCAGCAGCCAAGATCAAGCGGCGGGAGGAGGAACCTACGAGCAGTACTTC. Encoded protein: CASSQDQAAGGGTYEQYF.

This clonotype appeared many times. CDR3 protein: CASSFFTDTQYF. The CDR3 DNA is TGTGCCAGCAGTTTTTTCACAGATACGCAGTATTTT. The rearrangement joins TRBV7-2 to TRBJ2-3; no clear D. V lost 6 bases to trimming and J lost 2 bases, with 6 bases between them. Germline CDR1 is SGHTA and CDR2 is FQGNSA. This CDR3 region has 12 residues. Combining the CDR3 with reference TRBV7-2 and TRBJ2-3 gives the whole variable domain GAGVSQSPSNKVTEKGKDVELRCDPISGHTALYWYRQSLGQGLEFLIYFQGNSAPDKSGLPSDRFSAERTGGSVSTLTIQRTQQEDSAVYLCASSFFTDTQYFGPGTRLTVL.

The chain has TRBV20-1 and TRBJ2-1; D is unclear. The germline V gene encodes CDR1 DFQATT and CDR2 SNEGSKA (reference sequence). The CDR3 is 14 residues long. Trimming took 4 bases from V and 2 from J, leaving 12 bases between them. The CDR3 bases are TGCAGTGCTAACCCTCTGCAGGCCTACAATGAGCAGTTCTTC. It codes for CSANPLQAYNEQFF.

The chain recombines TRBV7-2 with TRBJ2-5; no clear D. This CDR3 spans 14 amino acids. The germline gives CDR1 SGHTA, CDR2 FQGNSA. The V end lost 5 bases, the J end lost 1 base, and 11 bases lay between the germline ends. The CDR3 coding sequence is TGTGCCAGCAGCCACCAGGCCCTCCAAGAGACCCAGTACTTC. It specifies CASSHQALQETQYF.

The chain couples TRBV25-1 to TRBJ2-5; 8 bases line up with TRBD2. V shed 3 bases and J 3 bases; nucleotides not matched to a gene: 27. There are 22 residues in the CDR3. Per the germline V gene, CDR1 is MGHDK and CDR2 is SYGVNS. The CDR3 protein is CASSDEISAGSAGGLGEETQYF. The CDR3, as DNA: TGTGCCAGCAGTGACGAAATAAGCGCGGGTTCGGCGGGAGGTCTGGGTGAAGAGACCCAGTACTTC.

This clonotype came up a few times. The chain has TRBV29-1 and TRBJ2-7; D not resolved. Germline CDR1 and CDR2: SQVTM and ANQGSEA. Trimming cost V 4 bases and J 0 bases, with 19 bases left between them. CDR3 size: 16 residues. CDR3 sequence: CSVAGAQERSSYEQYF. The CDR3, as DNA: TGCAGCGTTGCTGGAGCCCAGGAGAGGAGCTCCTACGAGCAGTACTTC.

V usage is TRBV27 and J usage is TRBJ2-5; D tentatively reads TRBD1 or TRBD2 (6 bases each). Trimming cost V 4 bases and J 6 bases, with 24 bases left between them. Germline-derived CDR1 and CDR2 are MNHEY and SMNVEV (reference sequence). The CDR3 loop spans 17 amino acids. The chain's CDR3 is CASSSRPGSGAQKTQYF. The CDR3 region has the DNA TGTGCCAGCAGTTCCCGTCCCGGTTCGGGGGCGCAAAAGACCCAGTACTTC.

The sample holds many counts of this clonotype. The V call is TRBV28, the J call TRBJ2-5, with a tentative D call TRBD2 (7 bases). The CDR3 has 19 residues. The germline V and J ends were trimmed by 2 bases and 0 bases, with 22 bases remaining between them. Germline V CDR1 and CDR2: MDHEN, SYDVKM. The CDR3 spells CASSLPAGHTREYQETQYF. The CDR3 nucleotides read TGTGCCAGCAGTTTACCAGCGGGACACACACGAGAGTACCAAGAGACCCAGTACTTC.

The V gene is TRBV10-3, the J gene TRBJ2-7; TRBD2 agrees at 8 bases. The V and J ends lost 2 bases and 6 bases, in that order; junction bases with no gene match: 15. CDR3 length: 17 residues. In germline, CDR1 is ENHRY, CDR2 SYGVKD. CDR3 coding DNA: TGTGCCATCAGTGAGGTGCCCCAACTAGCGGCCTTGGGCGAGCAGTACTTC. Its protein product is CAISEVPQLAALGEQYF.

V and J are TRBV18 and TRBJ2-5; D is ambiguous. V shed 2 bases and J shed 3 bases, with 13 bases lying between them. The CDR3 length is 15 residues. Germline-derived CDR1 and CDR2 are KGHSH and LQKENI. This CDR3 reads CASSPVITPEETQYF. CDR3 in DNA: TGTGCCAGCTCACCAGTGATAACCCCTGAAGAGACCCAGTACTTC.

Here the CDR3 DNA reads TGTGCCAGCAGTTTGCGGGTTGGGGATACGCAGTATTTT. Amino acids: CASSLRVGDTQYF. V and J are TRBV27 and TRBJ2-3; D is possibly TRBD2 (5 bases). The CDR3 runs 13 residues. In germline, CDR1 is MNHEY, CDR2 SMNVEV (reference sequence). The V gene lost 3 bases and the J gene lost 6 bases, with 10 bases spanning the gap.

The chain recombines TRBV7-9 with TRBJ2-3; 8 bases map to TRBD1. The length of the CDR3 is 15 residues. Germline V gene sequence: CDR1 SEHNR, CDR2 FQNEAQ (reference sequence). Losses at the gene ends were 4 bases for V and 5 bases for J; bases not matched to a gene: 8. The CDR3 region is CASSSQGARVDTQYF. The CDR3 coding sequence is TGTGCCAGCAGCTCCCAGGGGGCACGGGTAGATACGCAGTATTTT.